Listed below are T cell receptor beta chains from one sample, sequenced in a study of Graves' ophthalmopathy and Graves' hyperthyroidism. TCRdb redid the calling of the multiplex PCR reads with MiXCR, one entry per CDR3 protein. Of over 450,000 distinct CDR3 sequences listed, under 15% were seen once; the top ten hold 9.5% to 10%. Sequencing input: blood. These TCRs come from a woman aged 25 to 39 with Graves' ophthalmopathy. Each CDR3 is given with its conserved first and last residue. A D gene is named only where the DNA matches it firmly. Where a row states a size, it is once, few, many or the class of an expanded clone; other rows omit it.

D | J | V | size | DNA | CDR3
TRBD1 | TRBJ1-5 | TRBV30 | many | TGTGCCTGGAGTGAGGGGGCGGGTCAGCCCCAGCATTTT | CAWSEGAGQPQHF
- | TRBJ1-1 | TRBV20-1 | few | TGCAGTGCTAGAATGGGGGACACTGAAGCTTTCTTT | CSARMGDTEAFF
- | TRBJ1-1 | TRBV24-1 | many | TGTGCCACCAGTGCTAGACAGAACACTGAAGCTTTCTTT | CATSARQNTEAFF
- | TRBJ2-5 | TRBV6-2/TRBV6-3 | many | TGTGCCAGTGATCAGGTGGGCCGAGAAGAGACCCAGTACTTC | CASDQVGREETQYF
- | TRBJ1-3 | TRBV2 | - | TGTGCCGGCGGAGCCTCTGGAAACACCATATATTTT | CAGGASGNTIYF
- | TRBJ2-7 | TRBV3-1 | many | TGTGCCAGCAGCCAAGCTCCGAGCTCCTACGAGCAGTACTTC | CASSQAPSSYEQYF
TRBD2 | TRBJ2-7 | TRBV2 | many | TGTGCCAGCAGCCCTAGCGGGAGAAATCAGTACGAGCAGTACTTC | CASSPSGRNQYEQYF
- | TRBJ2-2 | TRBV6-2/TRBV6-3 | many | TGTGCCAGCAGTTACTCGATAGGCAATCTAGTTTTCGCCGGGGAGCTGTTTTTT | CASSYSIGNLVFAGELFF
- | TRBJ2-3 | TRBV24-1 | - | TGTGCCACCAGTCCGTTGGGGCGAGGAGATACGCAGTATTTT | CATSPLGRGDTQYF
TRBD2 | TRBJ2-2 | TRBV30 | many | TGTGCCTCAACAGGGGATCTAGCGGGGGGAGAGAACACCGGGGAGCTGTTTTTT | CASTGDLAGGENTGELFF
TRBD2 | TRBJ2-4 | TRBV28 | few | TGTGCCAGCAGTTTAGGGCGGGGGGGCCAAAACATTCAGTACTTC | CASSLGRGGQNIQYF
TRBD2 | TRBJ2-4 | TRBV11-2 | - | TGTGCCAGCACAGATAGCGGGAGTTACATTAAGTACTTC | CASTDSGSYIKYF
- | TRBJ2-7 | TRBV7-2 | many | TGTGCCAGCAGCCCGGGTGTGCAGCCCTACGAGCAGTACTTC | CASSPGVQPYEQYF
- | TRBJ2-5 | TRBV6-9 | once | TGTGCCAGCAGTTACGATGGGAACGGTGAAGTAAAAGAGACCCAGTACTTC | CASSYDGNGEVKETQYF
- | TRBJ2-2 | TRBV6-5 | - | TGTGCCAGCAGTTACCCTGGACTGGGGGAGCTGTTTTTT | CASSYPGLGELFF
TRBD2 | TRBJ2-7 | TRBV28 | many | TGTGCCAGCAGACGTAGCGGGCAGCTAGAGCAGTACTTC | CASRRSGQLEQYF